This T cell receptor (beta chain) derives from a study of cytomegalovirus exposure and HLA in healthy donors. Whole-study findings and limits: Researchers catalogued 150 or so TCR beta chains as cytomegalovirus-associated. Analysis performed later showed TCR beta chains linked to HLA being more clonally expanded than equally common others. A missense variant in DCLRE1C was later tied to TCR beta V- and J-gene trimming.

Germline assignment: CDR1 MNHNS and CDR2 SASEGT. There are 15 residues in the CDR3. Losses at the gene ends were 2 bases for V and 3 bases for J; bases not matched to a gene: 6. Turning to this clone: The antigen remains unidentified.

Vbeta (60) and Jbeta (13) primers were used in the PCR. The data were produced by immunoSEQ multiplex PCR, yet TCRdb's version contains in-frame clones alone and is incomplete. The data hold approximately 120,000 clones, with just under 75% observed a single time. Sequences were obtained from PBMCs. The chain joins TRBV6-1 to TRBJ2-7; 8 bases match TRBD1. The receptor was derived from a man aged 55 to 70 in good health and CMV-seropositive. CDR3 DNA sequence: TGTGCCAGCAGTGAATCCGCGGGACAGGACTACGAGCAGTACTTC. This translates into CASSESAGQDYEQYF.